Reported below is one T cell receptor (beta chain). Germline loops: CDR1 SGHDT, CDR2 YYEEEE. V was pared by 4 bases and J by 10 bases, with 16 bases between. This CDR3 has 13 amino acids. The data belong to a study of blood T cell repertoires in COVID-19. About the study: The samples span acute and convalescent COVID-19 from the United States, Italy and Spain. PBMCs, B-cell-depleted T cells, or T cells were the source of the cDNA or gDNA that made up the material.

Authors' data handling: Reference gene primer amplification in the assay estimated nucleated cell counts. Profiled with immunoSEQ multiplex PCR; TCRdb holds only in-frame clones, not every one. V, J and clone size derive from that table, while D and trimming were established from the DNA sequence. The sample holds about 90,000 clones, roughly nine tenths seen once. Sequenced input: peripheral blood. The J gene is TRBJ2-3, the V gene TRBV5-6; possible D gene TRBD2, 6 bases. The receptor comes from a man in his forties or fifties with acute or convalescent COVID-19. The CDR3 bases are TGTGCCAGCAGCCCAACGGGACTCCCACCGCAGTATTTT. This sequence encodes CASSPTGLPPQYF.